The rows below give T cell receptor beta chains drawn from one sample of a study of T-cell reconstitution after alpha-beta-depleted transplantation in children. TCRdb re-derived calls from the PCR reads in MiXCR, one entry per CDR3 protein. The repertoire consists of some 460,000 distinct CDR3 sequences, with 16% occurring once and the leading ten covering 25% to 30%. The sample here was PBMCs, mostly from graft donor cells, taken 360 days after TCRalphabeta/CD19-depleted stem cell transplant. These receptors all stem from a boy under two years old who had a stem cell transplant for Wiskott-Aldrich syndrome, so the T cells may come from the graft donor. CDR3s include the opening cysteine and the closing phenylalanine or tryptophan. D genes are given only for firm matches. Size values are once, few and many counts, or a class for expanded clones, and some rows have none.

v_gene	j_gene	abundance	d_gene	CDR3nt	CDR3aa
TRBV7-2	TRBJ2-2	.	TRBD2	TGTGCCAGCAGCCCTCTAGCGGGGGGTCCCACCGGGGAGCTGTTTTTT	CASSPLAGGPTGELFF
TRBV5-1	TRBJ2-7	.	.	TGCGCCAGCAGCTTGGGCTACCGCTCCTACGAGCAGTACTTC	CASSLGYRSYEQYF
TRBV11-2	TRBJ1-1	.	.	TGTGCCAGCAGCTTCGAGACAGGACAGAAGAACACTGAAGCTTTCTTT	CASSFETGQKNTEAFF
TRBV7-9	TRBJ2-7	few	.	TGTGCCAGCAGCTGGGGGGACAGACGGTTGGGCTACGAGCAGTACTTC	CASSWGDRRLGYEQYF
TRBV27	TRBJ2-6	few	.	TGTGCCAGCAGTTTACAGCAGGCCACCTCTGGGGCCAACGTCCTGACTTTC	CASSLQQATSGANVLTF
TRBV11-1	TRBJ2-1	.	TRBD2	TGTGCCAGCAGCCCCGGCCGGGGCGGGAGGGGGAGTAGGAGTGGAGAGCAGTTCTTC	CASSPGRGGRGSRSGEQFF
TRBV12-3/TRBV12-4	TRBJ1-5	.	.	TGTGCCAGCAGTGGGGGATATGATAGATTCTCCCAGCATTTT	CASSGGYDRFSQHF
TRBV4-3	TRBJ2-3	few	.	TGCGCCAGCAGCCAAGCTGGGGGTAGCCCACCCACAGATACGCAGTATTTT	CASSQAGGSPPTDTQYF
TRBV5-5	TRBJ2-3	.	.	TGTGCCAGCAGCTTGCGCGGGGAGTATACGCAGTATTTT	CASSLRGEYTQYF
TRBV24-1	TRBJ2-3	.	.	TGTGCCACCAGTGATGATGGCGGGGGCACAGATACGCAGTATTTT	CATSDDGGGTDTQYF
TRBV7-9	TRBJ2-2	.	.	TGTGCCAGCAGCCAGCGGAGGGGGCGCGCCACCGGGGAGCTGTTTTTT	CASSQRRGRATGELFF
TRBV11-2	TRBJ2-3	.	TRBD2	TGTGCCAGCAGCTCAAATAGCGGGAGTTCATTAGATACGCAGTATTTT	CASSSNSGSSLDTQYF
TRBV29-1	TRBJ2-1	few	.	TGCAGCGTGTCTCTAAGGCAGTCACCCTACAATGAGCAGTTCTTC	CSVSLRQSPYNEQFF
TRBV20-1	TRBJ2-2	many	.	TGCAGTGCGGCCCGACTAGATAATACCGGGGAGCTGTTTTTT	CSAARLDNTGELFF
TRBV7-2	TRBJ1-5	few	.	TGTGCCAGCAGTTGGACACGTCTTAGGCCCCAGCATTTT	CASSWTRLRPQHF
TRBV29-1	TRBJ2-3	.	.	TGCAGCGTTCAACAGGGAACAGATACGCAGTATTTT	CSVQQGTDTQYF
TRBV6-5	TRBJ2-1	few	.	TGTGCCAGCAGTTATTATGGGGAACAAAATGAGCAGTTCTTC	CASSYYGEQNEQFF
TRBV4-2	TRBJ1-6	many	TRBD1	TGTGCCAGCAGCCAGTACGACAGGGGAGATAATTCACCCCTCCACTTT	CASSQYDRGDNSPLHF
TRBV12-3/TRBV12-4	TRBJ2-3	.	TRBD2	TGTGCCAGCAGTTTAAACAGCGGGGGCACAGATACGCAGTATTTT	CASSLNSGGTDTQYF
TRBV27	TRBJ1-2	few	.	TGTGCCAGCAGTTTATCGGCCGGCTATGGCTACACCTTC	CASSLSAGYGYTF